These 16 T cell receptor beta chains came from one sample sequenced in a study of blood T cell repertoires in COVID-19. Here immunoSEQ multiplex PCR was the method, and the copy in TCRdb shows in-frame clones only, minus some. The sample consists of around 180,000 clones, around two thirds of them appearing once. Sequencing was carried out using peripheral blood. These receptors all stem from a woman older than 75 with acute or convalescent COVID-19.

The chain employs TRBV3-1 (or the pseudogene TRBV3-2) and TRBJ1-3; 8 nucleotides agree with TRBD1. The CDR3 totals 15 residues. Trimming cost V 4 bases and J 10 bases; bases outside gene matches: 12. Germline V gene lookup returns CDR1 LGHDT and CDR2 YNNKEL (reference sequence). CDR3 bases: TGTGCCAGCAGCCCGGGACAGGAGGGGACGAGGACCATATATTTT. Translated, it gives CASSPGQEGTRTIYF.

The rearrangement joins TRBV6-2 or TRBV6-3 to TRBJ2-1; TRBD2 aligns across 10 bases. This CDR3 has 17 amino acids. The germline V gene encodes CDR1 MNHEY and CDR2 SVGEGT. The trim removed 4 bases at V and 0 bases at J, leaving 6 bases unmatched. DNA for the CDR3: TGTGCCAGCAGTTCCCGGACTAGCGGACTCTCCTACAATGAGCAGTTCTTC. Its translation is CASSSRTSGLSYNEQFF.

This clone has just a few counts. V and J are TRBV28 and TRBJ2-4; 8 nucleotides align to TRBD2. The V gene's germline CDR1 is MDHEN and CDR2 SYDVKM. Trimming removed 11 bases from V and 3 bases from J; junction bases left unmatched: 9. This CDR3 contains 14 residues. The CDR3, as DNA: TGTGCCTCGGCTAGCGGGCAACACAAAAACATTCAGTACTTC. This gives the protein CASASGQHKNIQYF.

The chain combines TRBV19 with TRBJ2-7, with a tentative D call TRBD2 (6 bases). CDR1 and CDR2 (germline): LNHDA, SQIVND (reference sequence). The CDR3 runs 14 residues. The V and J ends lost 3 bases and 3 bases respectively, with 12 bases between them. CDR3 loop: CASSIGGGGYEQYF. CDR3 coding DNA: TGTGCCAGTAGTATTGGGGGAGGTGGCTACGAGCAGTACTTC.

CDR3 in amino acids: CASRTGGQSPQHF. In DNA form, the CDR3 reads TGTGCCAGCAGGACAGGGGGGCAATCGCCCCAGCATTTT. The chain joins TRBV12-3 or TRBV12-4 to TRBJ1-5; 9 bases line up with TRBD1. The CDR3 is made up of 13 amino acids. The J segment lost 9 bases and the V segment lost 6 bases, leaving 6 bases of the junction unmatched.

The chain combines TRBV7-8 with TRBJ2-2; D uncertain. Trimming cost V 1 base and J 2 bases, with 11 bases left between them. CDR3 size: 16 residues. Germline values: CDR1 SGHVS, CDR2 FQNEAQ. The chain's CDR3 is CASSLVSLLNTGELFF. The CDR3 DNA reads TGTGCCAGCAGCTTAGTGAGTCTTCTCAACACCGGGGAGCTGTTTTTT.

This clone showed up just a few times. The CDR3 here is CASSKWDRNSPLHF. As DNA, the CDR3 is TGTGCCAGCAGTAAGTGGGACAGAAATTCACCCCTCCACTTT. V and J are TRBV6-5 and TRBJ1-6; 7 bases fit TRBD1. The CDR3 sequence is 14 residues long. J lost 7 bases, V lost 5 bases, and 5 bases had no gene match. The V gene's germline CDR1 is MNHEY and CDR2 SVGAGI.

This clone appeared once. The chain links TRBV15 to TRBJ2-2, with D unclear. Looked up from germline, CDR1 is LNHNV and CDR2 is YYDKDF (reference sequence). The ends were cut back, 4 bases at V and 4 bases at J, with 4 bases in the middle. This CDR3 contains 12 residues. The CDR3 region has the DNA TGTGCCACCAGCAAAGCCACCGGGGAGCTGTTTTTT. Encoded protein: CATSKATGELFF.

The chain uses TRBV6-5 and TRBJ2-3; TRBD1 aligns across 8 bases. CDR3 length: 13 amino acids. With V trimmed by 6 bases and J by 3 bases, 2 bases remained unmatched. Germline V CDR1 and CDR2: MNHEY, SVGAGI. CDR3 sequence reads: CASRRQGTDTQYF. CDR3 in DNA: TGTGCCAGCAGGCGACAGGGGACAGATACGCAGTATTTT.

This clone was counted only a few times. The chain links TRBV11-2 to TRBJ2-7; D gene uncertain. CDR3 size: 13 residues. Germline V gene lookup returns CDR1 SGHAT and CDR2 FQNNGV. The ends were cut back, 3 bases at V and 5 bases at J, with 11 bases in the middle. In DNA, the CDR3 is TGTGCCAGCAGCTTTCTATCGGTCAACGAGCAGTACTTC. It is translated as CASSFLSVNEQYF.

CDR3 protein: CASSTDYQIQYF. CDR3 in DNA: TGTGCCAGCAGTACGGACTACCAAATTCAGTACTTC. V is TRBV2 and J is TRBJ2-4; D might be TRBD2 (6 bases). V was pared by 5 bases and J by 10 bases, with 12 bases between. The germline V gene encodes CDR1 SNHLY and CDR2 FYNNEI. The CDR3 is 12 residues long.

The CDR3 loop is CASRQGAFGYTF. CDR3 DNA sequence: TGTGCCAGTAGACAGGGGGCGTTTGGCTACACCTTC. The gene calls are TRBV19 and TRBJ1-2; 9 nucleotides match TRBD1. CDR1 is LNHDA, CDR2 SQIVND, per germline (reference sequence). The CDR3 sequence is 12 residues long. V trimming: 6 bases; J trimming: 7 bases; junction bases outside the gene matches: 3.

The V gene is TRBV28, the J gene TRBJ2-3, with 7 bases aligning to TRBD1. The junction had 7 bases not matched to a gene; V was cut back by 5 bases and J by 5 bases. This CDR3 comprises 14 residues. Germline assignment: CDR1 MDHEN and CDR2 SYDVKM. The DNA of the CDR3 is TGTGCCAGCAGTATTCCGCAGGGGGTAGATACGCAGTATTTT. Translated: CASSIPQGVDTQYF.

J is TRBJ2-1 and V is TRBV15; D is unresolved. The CDR3 is made up of 16 amino acids. Germline assignment: CDR1 LNHNV and CDR2 YYDKDF (reference sequence). The V gene lost 3 bases and the J gene lost 0 bases, with 12 bases spanning the gap. CDR3 in DNA: TGTGCCACCAGCAGGGGTTCCTCGGGCTCCTACAATGAGCAGTTCTTC. Its translation: CATSRGSSGSYNEQFF.

The CDR3 coding sequence is TGTGCCAGCAGTGAGGATGGAGGGGCCTCACCCCTCCACTTT. As protein: CASSEDGGASPLHF. This chain links TRBV2 with TRBJ1-6; D might be TRBD1 (5 bases). The V and J ends lost 3 bases and 10 bases respectively, with 13 bases between them. CDR1 SNHLY and CDR2 FYNNEI come from the germline V gene. The CDR3 has 14 amino acids.

This sequence joins TRBV28 and TRBJ1-5; D possibly corresponds to TRBD1 (6 bases). The germline V gene has CDR1 MDHEN and CDR2 SYDVKM. V was shortened by 7 bases and J by 5 bases, with 15 bases between the two germline ends. The CDR3 loop spans 14 amino acids. For the CDR3, the DNA is TGTGCCAGCATCGTGACAGGTGCCCATCAGCCCCAGCATTTT. Translation gives CASIVTGAHQPQHF.